Below are 32 T cell receptor beta chains sequenced from a single sample in a study of T cell changes during pregnancy in multiple sclerosis. Data came from immunoSEQ multiplex PCR; TCRdb stores just in-frame clones and leaves some out. The sample has 30,000 to 50,000 clones; roughly 94% are singletons. Sequences were derived from CD4+ T cells from peripheral blood mononuclear cells, sampled in the third trimester of pregnancy. These receptors were collected from a female donor with multiple sclerosis, enrolled in a pregnancy study.

V gene TRBV6-6 combines with J gene TRBJ2-5; 11 bases agree with TRBD2. This CDR3 has 16 amino acids. J lost 5 bases, V lost 4 bases, and 9 bases had no gene match. The V gene's germline CDR1 is MNHNY and CDR2 SVGAGI (reference sequence). This CDR3 reads CASSFPGLAGSETQYF. Written as DNA, the CDR3 is TGTGCCAGCAGTTTCCCCGGACTAGCGGGTTCGGAGACCCAGTACTTC.

The genes are TRBV25-1 and TRBJ2-7, with 9 bases that match TRBD1. The J segment lost 5 bases and the V segment lost 4 bases, leaving 9 bases of the junction unmatched. Germline CDR1 reads MGHDK; CDR2 reads SYGVNS. CDR3 size: 15 residues. The CDR3 DNA reads TGTGCCAGCAGTGCCCCCGGGACAGGGAAGGACGAGCAGTACTTC. It specifies CASSAPGTGKDEQYF.

J is TRBJ1-4 and V is TRBV30; possible D gene TRBD1, 5 bases. The V end was cut by 1 base, the J end by 5 bases, with 8 bases between. Per the germline V gene, CDR1 is GTSNPN and CDR2 is SVGIG (reference sequence). The CDR3 has 13 amino acids. CDR3 in amino acids: CAWSGGLNEKLFF. As DNA, the CDR3 is TGTGCCTGGAGTGGGGGACTGAATGAAAAACTGTTTTTT.

The CDR3 nucleotides are TGTGCCAGCAGGGGAAGGGACAGGGGGCGCGAAAAACTGTTTTTT. Its protein product is CASRGRDRGREKLFF. The chain recombines TRBV6-1 with TRBJ1-4; 12 bases line up with TRBD1. V dropped 6 bases and J dropped 8; count of bases not matched to a gene: 7. The CDR3 is 15 residues long. In germline, CDR1 is MNHNS, CDR2 SASEGT.

V is TRBV19 and J is TRBJ1-1; 8 bases fit TRBD1. The ends lost 3 bases at V and 1 base at J; junction bases unmatched: 1. CDR1 is LNHDA, CDR2 SQIVND, per germline (reference sequence). This CDR3 is 14 amino acids long. CDR3 in amino acids: CASSMDRENTEAFF. DNA for the CDR3: TGTGCCAGTAGTATGGACAGGGAGAACACTGAAGCTTTCTTT.

The V call is TRBV5-4, the J call TRBJ2-3; 13 bases are a match to TRBD2. The CDR3 has 16 amino acids. V lost 4 bases, J lost 3 bases, and 5 bases stayed unmatched. Germline CDR1 SGHNT, CDR2 YYREEE (reference sequence). The CDR3 region has the DNA TGTGCCAGCAGCCAGGGGGGACTAGCGGGAACAGATACGCAGTATTTT. Amino acids: CASSQGGLAGTDTQYF. The whole variable domain, filled in from reference TRBV5-4 and TRBJ2-3, reads ETGVTQSPTHLIKTRGQQVTLRCSSQSGHNTVSWYQQALGQGPQFIFQYYREEENGRGNFPPRFSGLQFPNYSSELNVNALELDDSALYLCASSQGGLAGTDTQYFGPGTRLTVL.

The chain uses TRBV4-1 and TRBJ2-2, with D unclear. The CDR3 is 13 residues long. V dropped 4 bases and J dropped 7 bases, with 10 bases sitting between them. CDR1 is MGHRA and CDR2 is YSYEKL in the germline V gene. The CDR3 is CASSLVEVGELFF. DNA for the CDR3: TGCGCCAGCAGCCTTGTTGAGGTCGGGGAGCTGTTTTTT.

V gene TRBV5-1 combines with J gene TRBJ1-2; no clear D. This CDR3 spans 13 amino acids. CDR1 is SGHRS and CDR2 is YFSETQ in the germline V gene. The V and J ends lost 7 bases and 7 bases respectively, with 17 bases between them. CDR3 nucleotides: TGCGCCAGCCAAAATTCACGGGGTTCTGGCTACACCTTC. It encodes CASQNSRGSGYTF.

V is TRBV9 and J is TRBJ2-7; maybe TRBD2 (6 bases). From germline, CDR1 is SGDLS and CDR2 YYNGEE. The CDR3 runs 16 residues. V was cut by 0 bases and J by 2 bases, with 15 bases left in between. Here the CDR3 reads CASSVGGGTKTYEQYF. The CDR3 DNA reads as TGTGCCAGCAGCGTAGGGGGCGGGACCAAAACCTACGAGCAGTACTTC.

This clone turned up a few times. The chain is built from TRBV5-1 and TRBJ2-1; unclear D gene. V lost 1 base, J lost 4 bases, and 12 bases lay in between. CDR3 size: 15 residues. Germline CDR1 is SGHRS and CDR2 is YFSETQ. This CDR3 is CASSLNVPRYNEQFF. The CDR3 region has the DNA TGCGCCAGCAGCTTGAACGTCCCCCGGTACAATGAGCAGTTCTTC.

The rearrangement joins TRBV7-2 to TRBJ2-3; D is uncertain. Germline V gene sequence: CDR1 SGHTA, CDR2 FQGNSA. The length of the CDR3 is 13 residues. V was clipped by 2 bases and J by 4 bases, with 7 bases between them. The CDR3, as DNA: TGTGCCAGCAGCTTAAACCAGGCAGATACGCAGTATTTT. Translated: CASSLNQADTQYF. Supplemented by reference TRBV7-2 and TRBJ2-3, the full variable domain reads GAGVSQSPSNKVTEKGKDVELRCDPISGHTALYWYRQSLGQGLEFLIYFQGNSAPDKSGLPSDRFSAERTGGSVSTLTIQRTQQEDSAVYLCASSLNQADTQYFGPGTRLTVL.

The rearrangement uses TRBV20-1 and TRBJ1-4; D is unclear. Trimming removed 3 bases from V and 7 bases from J, with 6 bases in between. The CDR3 has 11 residues. CDR1 and CDR2 from the germline V gene are DFQATT and SNEGSKA (reference sequence). Written as DNA, the CDR3 is TGCAGTGCTAGGGGGAGTGAAAAACTGTTTTTT. It yields the protein CSARGSEKLFF.

This clone was seen once. The rearrangement links TRBV6-1 to TRBJ2-3; 9 positions match TRBD1. V gave up 4 bases and J gave up 2 bases; unmatched junction bases: 10. This CDR3 is 17 amino acids long. Germline values: CDR1 MNHNS, CDR2 SASEGT. CDR3 loop: CASSGPGTGFHTDTQYF. The CDR3 bases are TGTGCCAGCAGTGGTCCCGGGACAGGGTTCCACACAGATACGCAGTATTTT.

The chain couples TRBV25-1 to TRBJ1-6, with TRBD1 matching over 7 bases. Germline V gives CDR1 MGHDK, CDR2 SYGVNS. This CDR3 region has 15 residues. The junction had 10 bases not matched to a gene; V was cut back by 10 bases and J by 4 bases. CDR3 nucleotide sequence: TGTGCCACCAGGGACAGCCTACTTTATAATTCACCCCTCCACTTT. It yields the protein CATRDSLLYNSPLHF.

The table lists this clone with a count of one. The J gene is TRBJ1-1, the V gene TRBV30; 7 bases align to TRBD1. CDR3 length: 14 amino acids. CDR1 is GTSNPN and CDR2 is SVGIG in the germline V gene (reference sequence). Trimming took 4 bases from V and 1 from J; bases not matched to a gene: 6. The DNA of the CDR3 is TGTGCCTGGACGACAGGGAATGGGAACACTGAAGCTTTCTTT. Encoded protein: CAWTTGNGNTEAFF.

V gene TRBV5-1 combines with J gene TRBJ2-1; 12 nucleotides line up with TRBD2. Germline V CDR1 and CDR2: SGHRS, YFSETQ. J lost 9 bases, V lost 4 bases, and 8 bases had no gene match. The CDR3 is 15 residues long. The CDR3 protein is CASSPSGRGGLEQFF. The CDR3 region has the DNA TGCGCCAGCAGCCCTAGCGGGAGGGGGGGCCTTGAGCAGTTCTTC.

The gene calls are TRBV5-4 and TRBJ1-2; 9 bases map to TRBD1. Germline trimming cut 4 bases from V and 1 base from J; bases unmatched to any gene: 5. From germline, CDR1 is SGHNT and CDR2 YYREEE (reference sequence). There are 15 residues in the CDR3. The CDR3: CASSPDRGNNYGYTF. The CDR3 DNA sequence: TGTGCCAGCAGCCCCGACAGGGGGAATAACTATGGCTACACCTTC.

This clone appeared once. The V gene is TRBV27, the J gene TRBJ1-5; perhaps TRBD1 as D (5 bases). Trimming stripped 5 bases from V and 4 bases from J, with 18 bases between. CDR1 is MNHEY, CDR2 SMNVEV, per germline (reference sequence). CDR3 length equals 16 residues. The chain's CDR3 is CASSGPGTGGNQPQHF. The CDR3, as DNA: TGTGCCAGCAGTGGCCCCGGGACGGGGGGAAATCAGCCCCAGCATTTT.

The J gene is TRBJ2-6, the V gene TRBV27; D is uncertain. Deletions cut 8 bases from V and 0 bases from J, with 11 bases between. The CDR3 length is 15 residues. Germline V CDR1 and CDR2: MNHEY, SMNVEV (reference sequence). As DNA, the CDR3 is TGTGCCAGCGGTAGACAAAGCTCTGGGGCCAACGTCCTGACTTTC. It translates to CASGRQSSGANVLTF.

The chain has TRBV5-4 and TRBJ2-7; 8 nucleotides align to TRBD2. The CDR3 consists of 13 residues. The germline gives CDR1 SGHNT, CDR2 YYREEE (reference sequence). V shed 10 bases and J 0 bases; nucleotides not matched to a gene: 6. DNA for the CDR3: TGTGCCGTGAGGCGGGAGGCCTCCTACGAGCAGTACTTC. This translates into CAVRREASYEQYF. The full variable domain, rest sourced from reference TRBV5-4 and TRBJ2-7, is ETGVTQSPTHLIKTRGQQVTLRCSSQSGHNTVSWYQQALGQGPQFIFQYYREEENGRGNFPPRFSGLQFPNYSSELNVNALELDDSALYLCAVRREASYEQYFGPGTRLTVT.

The chain combines TRBV28 with TRBJ2-2; 8 nucleotides agree with TRBD1. Germline assignment: CDR1 MDHEN and CDR2 SYDVKM. The CDR3 has 13 amino acids. J was trimmed by 5 bases and V by 8 bases; bases with no gene match: 4. This CDR3 is CASPDRGTGELFF. CDR3 DNA: TGTGCCAGCCCCGACAGGGGAACCGGGGAGCTGTTTTTT. The entire variable domain, with the rest obtained from reference TRBV28 and TRBJ2-2, is as follows: DVKVTQSSRYLVKRTGEKVFLECVQDMDHENMFWYRQDPGLGLRLIYFSYDVKMKEKGDIPEGYSVSREKKERFSLILESASTNQTSMYLCASPDRGTGELFFGEGSRLTVL.

The genes are TRBV6-1 and TRBJ2-7; tentative D call: TRBD1 (5 bases). CDR3 size: 14 residues. Germline V gives CDR1 MNHNS, CDR2 SASEGT. V was cut by 9 bases and J by 3 bases, with 18 bases left in between. The CDR3 nucleotides are TGTGCCAGTCAACCACGGTCAGGGTTCTACGAGCAGTACTTC. This encodes CASQPRSGFYEQYF.

The chain is built from TRBV4-1 and TRBJ2-5; 8 bases map to TRBD2. This CDR3 contains 15 residues. The J segment lost 0 bases and the V segment lost 3 bases, leaving 3 bases of the junction unmatched. CDR1 MGHRA and CDR2 YSYEKL come from the germline V gene. The CDR3 here is CASSHGLAYQETQYF. Written as DNA, the CDR3 is TGCGCCAGCAGCCACGGACTAGCATACCAAGAGACCCAGTACTTC.

V and J are TRBV30 and TRBJ1-6; D not resolved. The CDR3 runs to 14 residues. V shed 2 bases and J shed 7 bases, with 12 bases lying between them. The germline CDR1 and CDR2 sequences are GTSNPN and SVGIG (reference sequence). CDR3 nucleotides: TGTGCCTGGAGTATGGGCGCGGGGAATTCACCCCTCCACTTT. Translation gives CAWSMGAGNSPLHF.

The genes are TRBV27 and TRBJ2-3, with 8 bases fitting TRBD1. The CDR3 length is 16 residues. The junction had 7 bases not matched to a gene; V was cut back by 3 bases and J by 2 bases. Germline V gives CDR1 MNHEY, CDR2 SMNVEV (reference sequence). Here the CDR3 reads CASSLTPGGLTDTQYF. The CDR3 nucleotides read TGTGCCAGCAGTTTGACCCCAGGGGGCCTCACAGATACGCAGTATTTT.

This sequence joins TRBV6-5 and TRBJ2-7; TRBD1 might be the D (6 bases). V lost 2 bases and J 13 bases, leaving 12 bases between the germline ends. The CDR3 totals 11 residues. Germline V CDR1 and CDR2: MNHEY, SVGAGI. The CDR3 region has the DNA TGTGCCAGCAGTTACCGGACAGTGGCCTACTTC. The encoded protein is CASSYRTVAYF.

The chain combines TRBV15 with TRBJ1-3; no clear D. With 1 base removed from V and 2 bases from J, the gap between germline ends came to 9 bases. The length of the CDR3 is 15 residues. Germline V lookup: CDR1 LNHNV, CDR2 YYDKDF (reference sequence). CDR3 region: CATSRAPDTGNTIYF. In DNA, the CDR3 is TGTGCCACCAGCAGAGCTCCAGATACTGGAAACACCATATATTTT.

V and J are TRBV30 and TRBJ1-1; 7 bases are a match to TRBD1. In germline, CDR1 is GTSNPN, CDR2 SVGIG (reference sequence). The CDR3 consists of 12 residues. J was trimmed by 4 bases and V by 1 base; bases with no gene match: 0. CDR3 loop: CAWSEGATEAFF. The CDR3 DNA follows: TGTGCCTGGAGTGAGGGGGCCACTGAAGCTTTCTTT.

The CDR3 DNA reads TGTGCCAGCAGCCCTAGCGGGAGAAGGTCCGGGGAGCAGTACTTC. Its translation: CASSPSGRRSGEQYF. The chain uses TRBV11-2 and TRBJ2-7, with 10 bases that match TRBD2. J was trimmed by 7 bases and V by 5 bases; bases with no gene match: 11. Germline assignment: CDR1 SGHAT and CDR2 FQNNGV. This CDR3 is 15 amino acids long. Complete variable domain (other parts from reference TRBV11-2 and TRBJ2-7): EAGVAQSPRYKIIEKRQSVAFWCNPISGHATLYWYQQILGQGPKLLIQFQNNGVVDDSQLPKDRFSAERLKGVDSTLKIQPAKLEDSAVYLCASSPSGRRSGEQYFGPGTRLTVT.

The V call is TRBV5-1, the J call TRBJ2-5, with 10 bases fitting TRBD2. There are 15 residues in the CDR3. V lost 0 bases, J lost 2 bases, and 1 base stayed unmatched. Germline loops: CDR1 SGHRS, CDR2 YFSETQ. CDR3 DNA sequence: TGCGCCAGCAGCTTGGGGACTAGCGGACAAGAGACCCAGTACTTC. Its protein product is CASSLGTSGQETQYF. Using reference TRBV5-1 and TRBJ2-5 for the parts outside the CDR3, the full variable domain is KAGVTQTPRYLIKTRGQQVTLSCSPISGHRSVSWYQQTPGQGLQFLFEYFSETQRNKGNFPGRFSGRQFSNSRSEMNVSTLELGDSALYLCASSLGTSGQETQYFGPGTRLLVL.

This clone was seen just once. V and J are TRBV5-1 and TRBJ1-1, with D uncertain. The CDR3 has 13 amino acids. Germline V CDR1 and CDR2: SGHRS, YFSETQ. V was clipped by 4 bases and J by 1 base, with 8 bases between them. The CDR3 DNA reads as TGCGCCAGCAGCGCAGACTCGAACACTGAAGCTTTCTTT. It yields the protein CASSADSNTEAFF.

In the case of this clone: Other DNA sequences of this sample code for an identical CDR3. The gene calls are TRBV18 and TRBJ2-1, with 8 nucleotides matching TRBD2. This CDR3 region has 15 residues. V dropped 4 bases and J dropped 1; count of bases not matched to a gene: 3. CDR1 and CDR2 (germline): KGHSH, LQKENI. The CDR3 protein is CASSLAGTSYNEQFF. The CDR3 bases are TGTGCCAGCTCACTAGCGGGAACGTCCTACAATGAGCAGTTCTTC. The full variable domain, rest sourced from reference TRBV18 and TRBJ2-1, is NAGVMQNPRHLVRRRGQEARLRCSPMKGHSHVYWYRQLPEEGLKFMVYLQKENIIDESGMPKERFSAEFPKEGPSILRIQQVVRGDSAAYFCASSLAGTSYNEQFFGPGTRLTVL.